The next 14 T cell receptor beta chains were all read from a single sample in a study of cytomegalovirus exposure and HLA in healthy donors. Primers for the PCR totalled 60 Vbeta and 13 Jbeta. Sequenced by immunoSEQ multiplex PCR; TCRdb stores in-frame clones only, minus some. The profile shows 140,000 to 150,000 clones, about 73% of them singletons. The sample was PBMCs. The receptors derive from a middle-aged man in good health and CMV-seropositive.

The J gene is TRBJ2-5, the V gene TRBV2, with 8 bases identical to TRBD1. The length of the CDR3 is 15 residues. Germline V gene data show CDR1 as SNHLY and CDR2 as FYNNEI. Trimming took 3 bases from V and 4 from J; bases not matched to a gene: 7. The CDR3 nucleotides read TGTGCCAGCAGTGAGCAGGGGGCAGGGCTAGAGACCCAGTACTTC. Translation: CASSEQGAGLETQYF. The full variable domain, completed using reference TRBV2 and TRBJ2-5, is EPEVTQTPSHQVTQMGQEVILRCVPISNHLYFYWYRQILGQKVEFLVSFYNNEISEKSEIFDDQFSVERPDGSNFTLKIRSTKLEDSAMYFCASSEQGAGLETQYFGPGTRLLVL.

To note about this clone: One end of the junction fails to match germline, which may point to a read error. This sequence joins TRBV29-1 and TRBJ2-1; D is possibly TRBD1 (6 bases). Germline CDR1 SQVTM, CDR2 ANQGSEA. The length of the CDR3 is 14 residues. CDR3 bases: TGCAGCGCCCACAGGGTAACCTCCTACAATGAGCGGTTCTTC. Translating it yields CSAHRVTSYNERFF.

The chain joins TRBV10-3 to TRBJ2-1; TRBD2 aligns across 10 bases. Germline V gene lookup returns CDR1 ENHRY and CDR2 SYGVKD. Trimming removed 10 bases from V and 7 bases from J; junction bases left unmatched: 7. The CDR3 is 13 amino acids. CDR3 protein: CATLAGVINEQFF. The CDR3 DNA reads TGTGCCACCCTAGCGGGAGTTATTAATGAGCAGTTCTTC.

V and J are TRBV7-8 and TRBJ1-1, with D unclear. CDR1 and CDR2 from the germline V gene are SGHVS and FQNEAQ. V was cut by 7 bases and J by 8 bases, with 8 bases left in between. This CDR3 is 10 amino acids long. CDR3 sequence reads: CASTNFEAFF. In DNA, the CDR3 is TGTGCCAGCACCAACTTCGAAGCTTTCTTT. The complete variable domain, with remaining parts taken from reference TRBV7-8 and TRBJ1-1, reads GAGVSQSPRYKVAKRGQDVALRCDPISGHVSLFWYQQALGQGPEFLTYFQNEAQLDKSGLPSDRFFAERPEGSVSTLKIQRTQQEDSAVYLCASTNFEAFFGQGTRLTVV.

This clone has just a few counts. This chain joins TRBV19 and TRBJ1-4, with 7 bases lining up with TRBD1. V trimming: 5 bases; J trimming: 4 bases; junction bases outside the gene matches: 10. CDR3 length: 16 residues. Looked up from germline, CDR1 is LNHDA and CDR2 is SQIVND (reference sequence). CDR3 bases: TGTGCCAGTAGTCCGAACCCACAGGGGATTAATGAAAAACTGTTTTTT. It yields the protein CASSPNPQGINEKLFF.

The V call is TRBV29-1, the J call TRBJ1-2; TRBD1 agrees at 7 bases. Germline CDR1 and CDR2: SQVTM and ANQGSEA. The CDR3 length is 13 residues. V dropped 1 base and J dropped 4; count of bases not matched to a gene: 3. The CDR3 region has the DNA TGCAGCGTTGAAGGGGACAGAGTCTATGGCTACACCTTC. Translation gives CSVEGDRVYGYTF.

The gene calls are TRBV21-1 and TRBJ2-5; the table's D call, TRBD1, was not checked against the DNA. Judging by the DNA end, TRBJ2-7 fits better; the J call may be wrong. TRBV21-1 is reported as a pseudogene. This CDR3 spans 15 amino acids. The CDR3 bases are TGTGCCAGCAGCAAACTGGGACAGCATTTGGACGAGCAGTACTTC. Translated: CASSKLGQHLDEQYF.

This clone was seen once. The chain couples TRBV6-5 to TRBJ1-1, with D perhaps TRBD1 (5 bases). Germline CDR1 MNHEY, CDR2 SVGAGI. The germline V and J ends were trimmed by 4 bases and 1 base, with 13 bases remaining between them. This CDR3 comprises 15 residues. The CDR3 region is CASSSQQVRNTEAFF. The DNA of the CDR3 is TGTGCCAGCAGTTCACAACAGGTCCGGAACACTGAAGCTTTCTTT.

This clone appeared many times. The chain employs TRBV6-5 and TRBJ2-1; a weak D match, TRBD2 (6 bases). The V end lost 2 bases, the J end lost 7 bases, and 15 bases lay between the germline ends. Germline assignment: CDR1 MNHEY and CDR2 SVGAGI. CDR3 length equals 15 residues. The CDR3: CASSYGSGPENEQFF. CDR3 nucleotides: TGTGCCAGCAGTTACGGGAGCGGGCCCGAGAATGAGCAGTTCTTC.

The V and J genes are TRBV28 and TRBJ1-2; D perhaps matches TRBD1 (6 bases). The V and J ends lost 3 bases and 8 bases respectively, with 13 bases between them. The CDR3 totals 13 residues. CDR1 MDHEN and CDR2 SYDVKM come from the germline V gene. The CDR3 protein is CASSFVQGQGYTF. The CDR3 nucleotides are TGTGCCAGCAGTTTTGTACAGGGCCAAGGCTACACCTTC.

This sequence joins TRBV10-3 and TRBJ2-3; D might be TRBD2 (6 bases). This CDR3 has 14 amino acids. Trimming left V 3 bases short and J 6 bases short, with 13 bases between. Germline loops: CDR1 ENHRY, CDR2 SYGVKD. CDR3 amino acids: CAISDGKTSDTQYF. In DNA, the CDR3 is TGTGCCATCAGTGACGGAAAAACTAGCGATACGCAGTATTTT.

This sequence joins TRBV29-1 and TRBJ2-3, with 8 bases lining up with TRBD1. The length of the CDR3 is 15 residues. Germline values: CDR1 SQVTM, CDR2 ANQGSEA. After removal of 5 bases from V and 0 bases from J, the junction contained 7 bases not matched to a gene. CDR3 region: CSVSTGTGSTDTQYF. The CDR3 DNA reads as TGCAGCGTTTCGACCGGGACAGGCAGCACAGATACGCAGTATTTT.

J is TRBJ1-1 and V is TRBV11-3, with D tentatively TRBD1 (6 bases). Trimming left V 5 bases short and J 3 bases short, with 13 bases between. CDR3 size: 14 residues. The V gene's germline CDR1 is SGHNT and CDR2 YENEEA. CDR3 DNA sequence: TGTGCCAGCAGCCTAGGGGGGGGCCACACTGAAGCTTTCTTT. Translating it yields CASSLGGGHTEAFF. Full variable domain (missing parts from reference TRBV11-3 and TRBJ1-1): EAGVVQSPRYKIIEKKQPVAFWCNPISGHNTLYWYLQNLGQGPELLIRYENEEAVDDSQLPKDRFSAERLKGVDSTLKIQPAELGDSAVYLCASSLGGGHTEAFFGQGTRLTVV.

The rearrangement joins TRBV19 to TRBJ2-5; D may be TRBD2 (5 bases). V was pared by 6 bases and J by 3 bases, with 5 bases between. Looked up from germline, CDR1 is LNHDA and CDR2 is SQIVND (reference sequence). CDR3 size: 11 residues. In DNA form, the CDR3 reads TGTGCCAGTAGGAGGGAAGAGACCCAGTACTTC. Translated: CASRREETQYF.